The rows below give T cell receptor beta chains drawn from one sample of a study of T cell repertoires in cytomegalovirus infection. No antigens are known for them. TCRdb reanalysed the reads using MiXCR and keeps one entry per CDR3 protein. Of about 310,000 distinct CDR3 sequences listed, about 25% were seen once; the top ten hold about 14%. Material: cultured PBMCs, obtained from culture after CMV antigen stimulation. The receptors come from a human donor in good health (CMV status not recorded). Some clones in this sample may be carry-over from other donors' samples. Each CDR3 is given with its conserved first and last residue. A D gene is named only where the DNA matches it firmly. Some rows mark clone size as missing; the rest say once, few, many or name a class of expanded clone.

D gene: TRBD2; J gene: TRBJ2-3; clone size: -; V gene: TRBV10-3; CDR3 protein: CAISWLAGETDTQYF; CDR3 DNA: TGTGCCATCAGTTGGCTAGCGGGAGAAACAGATACGCAGTATTTT
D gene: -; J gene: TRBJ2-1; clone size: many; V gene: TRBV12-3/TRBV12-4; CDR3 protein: CASSLDTEQFF; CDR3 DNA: TGTGCCAGCAGTTTGGATACTGAGCAGTTCTTC
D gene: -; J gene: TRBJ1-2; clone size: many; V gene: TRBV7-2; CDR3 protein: CASSLEQGLPNYGYTF; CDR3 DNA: TGTGCCAGCAGCTTAGAACAGGGTTTACCTAACTATGGCTACACCTTC
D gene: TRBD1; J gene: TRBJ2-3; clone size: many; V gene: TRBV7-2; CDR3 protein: CASSLSGRTGGDTQYF; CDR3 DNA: TGTGCCAGCAGCTTATCCGGCCGGACAGGGGGGGATACGCAGTATTTT
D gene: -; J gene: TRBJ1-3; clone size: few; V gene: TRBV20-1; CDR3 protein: CSAALRKGNTIYF; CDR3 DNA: TGCAGTGCTGCCCTGCGAAAAGGAAACACCATATATTTT
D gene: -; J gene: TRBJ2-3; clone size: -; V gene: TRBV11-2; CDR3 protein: CASSLDLWAVDTQYF; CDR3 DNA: TGTGCCAGCAGCTTAGATCTGTGGGCTGTAGATACGCAGTATTTT
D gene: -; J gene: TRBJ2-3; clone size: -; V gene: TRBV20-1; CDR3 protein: CSASFIGRGADTQYF; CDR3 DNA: TGCAGTGCCTCATTTATCGGGAGAGGGGCAGATACGCAGTATTTT
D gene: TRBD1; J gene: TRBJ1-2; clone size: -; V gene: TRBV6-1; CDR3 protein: CASTEQGAAGYTF; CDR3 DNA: TGTGCCAGCACCGAACAGGGGGCGGCTGGCTACACCTTC
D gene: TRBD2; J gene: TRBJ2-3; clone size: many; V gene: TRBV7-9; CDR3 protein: CASSLVLAGATDTQYF; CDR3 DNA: TGTGCCAGCAGCTTAGTTCTAGCGGGAGCCACAGATACGCAGTATTTT
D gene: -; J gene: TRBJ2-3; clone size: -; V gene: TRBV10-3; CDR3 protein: CAISDGTDTQYF; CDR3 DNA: TGTGCCATCAGTGACGGTACAGATACGCAGTATTTT
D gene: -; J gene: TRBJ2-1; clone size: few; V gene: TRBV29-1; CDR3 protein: CSVVRGREQFF; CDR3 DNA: TGCAGCGTTGTCCGTGGAAGAGAGCAGTTCTTC